The present T cell receptor beta chain was sequenced within a study of identical twins. Every sampled donor was Caucasian and healthy. A universal primer site arose from template switching, and cDNA bore unique molecular identifiers. TCRdb passed the 5' RACE reads through MiXCR, listing each CDR3 protein once. The table includes hundreds of thousands of distinct CDR3 sequences, approximately 6.8% detected once. This clonotype was detected ten times or more. In germline, CDR1 is SGHRS, CDR2 YFSETQ. V gave up 3 bases and J gave up 1 base, with 14 bases separating them. The CDR3 is 17 residues long. These same records also appear under a second study, on yellow fever vaccine responses in identical twins.

The source is a woman aged 18-29 years in good health. Sequences were obtained from CD8+ T cells sorted from blood. The genes are TRBV5-1 and TRBJ2-6; possible D gene TRBD2, 5 bases. The CDR3 sequence is CASSWHREGSGANVLTF. The CDR3, as DNA: TGCGCCAGCAGCTGGCACAGAGAGGGTTCTGGGGCCAACGTCCTGACTTTC.